These 7 T cell receptor beta chains came from one sample sequenced in a study of graft-versus-host responses after intestinal transplantation. What these receptors recognize is not known. The repertoire was sequenced with immunoSEQ multiplex PCR; TCRdb's copy has only in-frame clones and lacks some. The sample includes 70,000 to 100,000 clones, 85% to 90% of them seen just once. The sample here was unstimulated CD4+ T cells sorted from spleen or lymph node cells, taken before intestinal transplant. The receptor source for this set is a human donor who received an intestinal transplant.

The chain is built from TRBV5-1 and TRBJ2-5, with 10 bases identical to TRBD1. Germline lookup yields CDR1 SGHRS and CDR2 YFSETQ. There are 20 residues in the CDR3. V dropped 2 bases and J dropped 1; count of bases not matched to a gene: 17. The CDR3 here is CASSFPTYSPGQGIQETQYF. The CDR3 DNA reads TGCGCCAGCAGCTTTCCAACCTACTCACCGGGACAGGGGATCCAAGAGACCCAGTACTTC.

This chain uses TRBV14 with TRBJ1-2; the D is unclear. Germline V gene lookup returns CDR1 SGHDN and CDR2 FVKESK. Between the trimmed V and J ends, which lost 1 base and 8 bases, there was a span of 11 bases. The CDR3 covers 13 residues. CDR3 loop: CASSQGVQQGYTF. CDR3 in DNA: TGTGCCAGCAGCCAAGGCGTACAGCAGGGCTACACCTTC.

The gene calls are TRBV27 and TRBJ2-1; 10 bases are shared with TRBD2. The trim removed 4 bases at V and 6 bases at J, leaving 6 bases unmatched. The CDR3 runs to 15 residues. The germline V gene encodes CDR1 MNHEY and CDR2 SMNVEV (reference sequence). CDR3 DNA: TGTGCCAGCAGTTATTTACTAGCGGGGTCCAATGAGCAGTTCTTC. This sequence encodes CASSYLLAGSNEQFF.

This chain uses TRBV9 with TRBJ1-1, with D perhaps matching TRBD1 (5 bases). CDR3 length equals 14 residues. Germline CDR1 is SGDLS and CDR2 is YYNGEE. V was trimmed by 3 bases and J by 4 bases, leaving 13 bases between them. CDR3 amino acids: CASSAEGRGTEAFF. The CDR3 coding sequence is TGTGCCAGCAGCGCCGAGGGGCGGGGCACTGAAGCTTTCTTT.

The rearrangement joins TRBV7-2 to TRBJ1-3, with D perhaps matching TRBD1 (6 bases). The V and J ends lost 4 bases and 6 bases respectively, with 10 bases between them. The CDR3 loop spans 13 amino acids. From germline, CDR1 is SGHTA and CDR2 FQGNSA. Here the CDR3 reads CASSSYRENTIYF. CDR3 nucleotides: TGTGCCAGCAGCTCCTACAGGGAAAACACCATATATTTT.

This sequence joins TRBV28 and TRBJ1-2, with 7 bases fitting TRBD1. The germline V gene has CDR1 MDHEN and CDR2 SYDVKM. V gave up 8 bases and J gave up 7 bases; unmatched junction bases: 10. The CDR3 totals 13 residues. The CDR3 sequence: CASGLTGYGGYTF. The CDR3 DNA follows: TGTGCCAGCGGACTGACAGGGTACGGTGGCTACACCTTC.

The chain carries TRBV19 and TRBJ2-2, with a possible D match to TRBD1 (6 bases). CDR1 and CDR2 (germline): LNHDA, SQIVND (reference sequence). The length of the CDR3 is 16 residues. The V and J ends lost 4 bases and 0 bases respectively, with 12 bases between them. CDR3 sequence reads: CASSTLGHPNTGELFF. The CDR3 nucleotides are TGTGCCAGTAGTACGCTGGGACATCCGAACACCGGGGAGCTGTTTTTT.